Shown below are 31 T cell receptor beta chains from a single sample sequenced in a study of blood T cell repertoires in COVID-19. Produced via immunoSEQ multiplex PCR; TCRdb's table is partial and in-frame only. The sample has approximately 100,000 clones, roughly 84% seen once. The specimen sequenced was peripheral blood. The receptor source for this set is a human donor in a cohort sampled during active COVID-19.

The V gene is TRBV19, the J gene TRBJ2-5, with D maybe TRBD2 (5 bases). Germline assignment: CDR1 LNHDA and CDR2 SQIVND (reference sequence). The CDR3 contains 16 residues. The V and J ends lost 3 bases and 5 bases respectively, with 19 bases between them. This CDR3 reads CASSILRLGVTETQYF. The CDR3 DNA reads TGTGCCAGTAGTATCCTACGACTCGGGGTGACGGAGACCCAGTACTTC.

The CDR3 is CSVVGGDSYNEQFF. The DNA for the CDR3 is TGCAGCGTTGTCGGGGGGGACTCCTACAATGAGCAGTTCTTC. V usage is TRBV29-1 and J usage is TRBJ2-1; 8 bases are a match to TRBD2. CDR1 is SQVTM, CDR2 ANQGSEA, per germline. The CDR3 loop spans 14 amino acids. The trim removed 4 bases at V and 0 bases at J, leaving 2 bases unmatched.

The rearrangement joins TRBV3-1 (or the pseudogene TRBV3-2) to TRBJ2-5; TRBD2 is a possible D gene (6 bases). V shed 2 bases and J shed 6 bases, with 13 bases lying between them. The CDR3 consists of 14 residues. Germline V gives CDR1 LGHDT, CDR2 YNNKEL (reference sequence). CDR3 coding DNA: TGTGCCAGCAGCCAATCGGAGGGTCGAAAGACCCAGTACTTC. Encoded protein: CASSQSEGRKTQYF.

CDR3 residues: CARHGGPGGFMAQYF. CDR3 bases: TGTGCCAGGCATGGGGGGCCAGGGGGGTTCATGGCCCAGTACTTC. The rearrangement links TRBV10-3 to TRBJ2-5; TRBD1 is a possible D gene (7 bases). Germline V gives CDR1 ENHRY, CDR2 SYGVKD. This CDR3 region has 15 residues. Trimming shortened V by 10 bases and J by 9 bases, and 27 bases separated the two germline ends.

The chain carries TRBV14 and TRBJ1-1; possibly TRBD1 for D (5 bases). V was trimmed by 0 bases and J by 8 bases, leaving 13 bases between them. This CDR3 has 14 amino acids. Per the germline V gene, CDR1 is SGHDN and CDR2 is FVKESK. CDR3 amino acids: CASSQDWGRREAFF. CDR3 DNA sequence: TGTGCCAGCAGCCAAGATTGGGGCAGACGGGAAGCTTTCTTT. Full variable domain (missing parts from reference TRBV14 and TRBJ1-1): EAGVTQFPSHSVIEKGQTVTLRCDPISGHDNLYWYRRVMGKEIKFLLHFVKESKQDESGMPNNRFLAERTGGTYSTLKVQPAELEDSGVYFCASSQDWGRREAFFGQGTRLTVV.

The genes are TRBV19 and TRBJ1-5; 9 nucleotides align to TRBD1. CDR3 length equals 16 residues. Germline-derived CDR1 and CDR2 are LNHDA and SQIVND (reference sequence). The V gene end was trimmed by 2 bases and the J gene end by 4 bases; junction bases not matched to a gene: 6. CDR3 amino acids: CASSIFTGGVNQPQHF. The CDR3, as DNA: TGTGCCAGTAGTATATTTACAGGGGGCGTTAATCAGCCCCAGCATTTT.

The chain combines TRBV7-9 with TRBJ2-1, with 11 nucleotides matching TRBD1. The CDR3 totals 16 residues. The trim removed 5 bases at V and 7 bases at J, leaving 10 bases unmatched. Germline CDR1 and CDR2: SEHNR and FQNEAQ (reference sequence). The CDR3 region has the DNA TGTGCCAGCAGCGAGCGAGGACAGGGGGCGCGAAATGAGCAGTTCTTC. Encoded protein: CASSERGQGARNEQFF.

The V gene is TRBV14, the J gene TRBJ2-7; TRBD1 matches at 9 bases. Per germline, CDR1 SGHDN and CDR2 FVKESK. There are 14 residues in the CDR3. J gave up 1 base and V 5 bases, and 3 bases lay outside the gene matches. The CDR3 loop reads CASSAGTGSYEQYF. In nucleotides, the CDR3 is TGTGCCAGCAGCGCCGGGACAGGGTCCTACGAGCAGTACTTC.

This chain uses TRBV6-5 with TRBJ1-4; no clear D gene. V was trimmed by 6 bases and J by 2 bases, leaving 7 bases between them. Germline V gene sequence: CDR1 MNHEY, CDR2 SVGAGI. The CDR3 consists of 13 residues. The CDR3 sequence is CASSGSTNEKLFF. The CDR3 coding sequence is TGTGCCAGCAGCGGGAGTACTAATGAAAAACTGTTTTTT.

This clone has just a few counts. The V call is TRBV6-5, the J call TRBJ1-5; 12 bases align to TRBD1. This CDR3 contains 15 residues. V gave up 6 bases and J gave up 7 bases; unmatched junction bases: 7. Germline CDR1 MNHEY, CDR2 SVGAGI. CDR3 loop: CASRPGTGGRQPQHF. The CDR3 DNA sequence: TGTGCCAGCAGGCCCGGGACAGGGGGCCGGCAGCCCCAGCATTTT.

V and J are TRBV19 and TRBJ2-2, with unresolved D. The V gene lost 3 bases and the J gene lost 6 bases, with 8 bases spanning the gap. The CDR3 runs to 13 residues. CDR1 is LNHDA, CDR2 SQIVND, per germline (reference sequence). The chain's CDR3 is CASSMIESGELFF. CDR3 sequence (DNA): TGTGCCAGTAGTATGATAGAATCCGGGGAGCTGTTTTTT.

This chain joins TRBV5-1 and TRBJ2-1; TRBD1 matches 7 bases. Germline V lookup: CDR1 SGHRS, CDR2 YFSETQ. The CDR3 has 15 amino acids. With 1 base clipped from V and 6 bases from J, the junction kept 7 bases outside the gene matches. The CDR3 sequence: CASSLRQGLANEQFF. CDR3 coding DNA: TGCGCCAGCAGCTTGAGACAGGGCCTTGCCAATGAGCAGTTCTTC.

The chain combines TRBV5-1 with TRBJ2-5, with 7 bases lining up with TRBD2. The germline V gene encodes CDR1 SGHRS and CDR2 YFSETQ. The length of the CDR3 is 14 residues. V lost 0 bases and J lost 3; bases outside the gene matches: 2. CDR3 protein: CASSLGGREETQYF. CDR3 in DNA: TGCGCCAGCAGCTTGGGCGGGAGAGAAGAGACCCAGTACTTC.

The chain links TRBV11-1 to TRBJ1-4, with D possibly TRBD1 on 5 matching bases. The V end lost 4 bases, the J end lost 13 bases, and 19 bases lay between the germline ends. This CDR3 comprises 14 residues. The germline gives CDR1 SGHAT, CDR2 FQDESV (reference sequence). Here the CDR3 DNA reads TGTGCCAGCAGCTCGGACACCCGTTTGGGGCTACTGTTTTTT. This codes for CASSSDTRLGLLFF.

Written as DNA, the CDR3 is TGTGCCAGCAGCTTTCCGACTAGCGGGGGAGAGACCCAGTACTTC. This codes for CASSFPTSGGETQYF. V usage is TRBV7-2 and J usage is TRBJ2-5; TRBD2 aligns across 12 bases. The CDR3 totals 15 residues. The V segment lost 3 bases and the J segment 4 bases; nucleotides outside the gene matches: 3. CDR1 and CDR2 (germline): SGHTA, FQGNSA.

The CDR3 coding sequence is TGTGCCAGCAGCCCGCCCGGCGGGAAAGGAAACACCATATATTTT. Protein: CASSPPGGKGNTIYF. The chain carries TRBV3-1 (or the pseudogene TRBV3-2) and TRBJ1-3; D remains unclear. Germline lookup yields CDR1 LGHDT and CDR2 YNNKEL (reference sequence). The CDR3 contains 15 residues. V lost 4 bases, J lost 4 bases, and 14 bases lay in between.

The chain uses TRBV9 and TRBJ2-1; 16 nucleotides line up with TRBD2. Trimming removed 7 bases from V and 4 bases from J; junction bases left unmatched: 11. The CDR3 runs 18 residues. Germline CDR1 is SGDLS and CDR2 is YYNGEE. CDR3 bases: TGTGCCAGCTCCTCGGGACTAGCGGGAGGGCGGGGATACAATGAGCAGTTCTTC. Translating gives CASSSGLAGGRGYNEQFF.

CDR3 in DNA: TGTGCCAGCAGCCCGACTTTAACCACAGATACGCAGTATTTT. Translated, it gives CASSPTLTTDTQYF. The chain employs TRBV7-2 and TRBJ2-3, with D unclear. V was clipped by 5 bases and J by 2 bases, with 11 bases between them. Germline V gene lookup returns CDR1 SGHTA and CDR2 FQGNSA. There are 14 residues in the CDR3.

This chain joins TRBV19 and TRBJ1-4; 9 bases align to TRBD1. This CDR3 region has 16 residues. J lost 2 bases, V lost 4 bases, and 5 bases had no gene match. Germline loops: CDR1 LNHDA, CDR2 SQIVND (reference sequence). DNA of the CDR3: TGTGCCAGTAGTAATCACAGGGGGCGGACTAATGAAAAACTGTTTTTT. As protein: CASSNHRGRTNEKLFF.

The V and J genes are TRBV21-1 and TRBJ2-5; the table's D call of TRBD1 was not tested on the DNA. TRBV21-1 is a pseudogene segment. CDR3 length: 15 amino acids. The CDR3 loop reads CAPMHRTGQGGTQYF. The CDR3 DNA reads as TGTGCCCCTATGCACCGAACGGGACAGGGGGGAACCCAGTACTTC.

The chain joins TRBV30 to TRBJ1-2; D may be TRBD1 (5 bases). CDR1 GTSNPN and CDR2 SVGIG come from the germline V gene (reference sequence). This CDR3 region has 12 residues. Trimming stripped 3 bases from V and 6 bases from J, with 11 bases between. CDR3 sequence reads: CAWSDSAHGYTF. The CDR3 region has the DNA TGTGCCTGGAGCGACAGCGCTCATGGCTACACCTTC.

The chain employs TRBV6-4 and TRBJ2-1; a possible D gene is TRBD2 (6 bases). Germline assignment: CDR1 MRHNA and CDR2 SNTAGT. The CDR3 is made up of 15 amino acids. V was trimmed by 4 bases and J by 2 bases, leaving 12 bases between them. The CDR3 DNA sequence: TGTGCCAGCAGTGTCGAGGCGGGGCCCTACAATGAGCAGTTCTTC. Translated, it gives CASSVEAGPYNEQFF.

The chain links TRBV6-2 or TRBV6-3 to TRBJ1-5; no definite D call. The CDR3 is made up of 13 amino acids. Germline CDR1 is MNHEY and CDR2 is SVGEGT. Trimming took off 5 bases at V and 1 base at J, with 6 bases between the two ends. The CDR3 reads CASSPQSNQPQHF. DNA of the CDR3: TGTGCCAGCAGTCCACAGAGCAATCAGCCCCAGCATTTT.

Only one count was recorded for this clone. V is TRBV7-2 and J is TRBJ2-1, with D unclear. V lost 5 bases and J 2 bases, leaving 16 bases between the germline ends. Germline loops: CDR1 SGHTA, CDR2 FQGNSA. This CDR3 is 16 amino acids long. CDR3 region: CASSPPAGFPYNEQFF. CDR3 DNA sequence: TGTGCCAGCAGCCCGCCGGCCGGGTTTCCCTACAATGAGCAGTTCTTC. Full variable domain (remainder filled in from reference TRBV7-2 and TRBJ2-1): GAGVSQSPSNKVTEKGKDVELRCDPISGHTALYWYRQSLGQGLEFLIYFQGNSAPDKSGLPSDRFSAERTGGSVSTLTIQRTQQEDSAVYLCASSPPAGFPYNEQFFGPGTRLTVL.

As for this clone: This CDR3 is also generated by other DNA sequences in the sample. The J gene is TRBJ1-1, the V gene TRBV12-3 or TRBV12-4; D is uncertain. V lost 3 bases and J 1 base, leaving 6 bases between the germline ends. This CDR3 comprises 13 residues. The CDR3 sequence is CASSLSGNTEAFF. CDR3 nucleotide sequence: TGTGCCAGCAGTTTGTCCGGGAACACTGAAGCTTTCTTT.

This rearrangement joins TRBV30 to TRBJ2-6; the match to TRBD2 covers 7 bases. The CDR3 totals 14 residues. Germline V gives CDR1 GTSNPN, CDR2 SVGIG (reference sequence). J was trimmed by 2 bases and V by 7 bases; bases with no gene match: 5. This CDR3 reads CASSRGAGANVLTF. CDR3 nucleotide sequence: TGTGCCTCTTCTCGGGGGGCTGGGGCCAACGTCCTGACTTTC.

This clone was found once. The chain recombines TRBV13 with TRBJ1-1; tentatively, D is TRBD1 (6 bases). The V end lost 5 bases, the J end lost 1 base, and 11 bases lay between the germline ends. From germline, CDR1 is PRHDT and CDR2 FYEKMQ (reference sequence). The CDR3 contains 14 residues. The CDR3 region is CASSPKTGNTEAFF. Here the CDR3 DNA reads TGTGCCAGCAGCCCTAAGACAGGGAACACTGAAGCTTTCTTT.

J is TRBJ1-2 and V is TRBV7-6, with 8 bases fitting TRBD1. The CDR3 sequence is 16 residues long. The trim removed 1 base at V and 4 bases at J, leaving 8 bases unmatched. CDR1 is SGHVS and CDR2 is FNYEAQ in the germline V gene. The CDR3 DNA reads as TGTGCCAGCAGCTTAGATACAGGGGGGAAGGTCTATGGCTACACCTTC. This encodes CASSLDTGGKVYGYTF.

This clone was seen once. The CDR3 is CASRSTRPGVGYTF. The CDR3 DNA is TGTGCCAGCAGATCTACCCGTCCGGGGGTTGGCTACACCTTC. The chain links TRBV6-5 to TRBJ1-2; maybe TRBD1 (5 bases). This CDR3 comprises 14 residues. CDR1 MNHEY and CDR2 SVGAGI come from the germline V gene. V lost 6 bases, J lost 7 bases, and 18 bases lay in between.

In DNA, the CDR3 is TGTGCCAGCAGCTCCCCTACACTCGGGCGGGGGGGGGAGAACAATGAGCAGTTCTTC. Its translation: CASSSPTLGRGGENNEQFF. The chain is built from TRBV7-8 and TRBJ2-1; 9 bases agree with TRBD2. CDR3 length: 19 amino acids. V lost 4 bases to trimming and J lost 5 bases; unmatched junction nucleotides: 18. The germline gives CDR1 SGHVS, CDR2 FQNEAQ.

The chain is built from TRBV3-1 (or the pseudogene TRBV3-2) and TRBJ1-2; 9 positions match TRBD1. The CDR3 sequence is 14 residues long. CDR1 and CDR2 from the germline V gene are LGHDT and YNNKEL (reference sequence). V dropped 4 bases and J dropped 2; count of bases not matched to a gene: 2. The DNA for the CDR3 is TGTGCCAGCAGCCCGGGACAGGGAAACTATGGCTACACCTTC. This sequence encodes CASSPGQGNYGYTF.